Listed below are T cell receptor beta chains from one sample, sequenced in a study of blood T cell repertoires in COVID-19. The assay was immunoSEQ multiplex PCR, and TCRdb's table has in-frame clones only and misses some. The repertoire holds about 270,000 clones, with roughly 85% as singletons. Material for sequencing was peripheral blood. Every receptor here comes from a woman in her forties or fifties who had recovered from COVID-19. CDR3s include the opening cysteine and the closing phenylalanine or tryptophan. A D gene is named only where the DNA matches it firmly. Where a row states a size, it is once, few, many or the class of an expanded clone; other rows omit it.

- - TRBJ1-1 TRBV28 TGTGCCAGCACTAGATCAGGGGATCTCACTGAAGCTTTCTTT CASTRSGDLTEAFF
TRBD2 - TRBJ2-2 TRBV28 TGTGCCAGCAGTTTACGTCTAGCGGGCGTCACCGGGGAGCTGTTTTTT CASSLRLAGVTGELFF
TRBD1 once TRBJ1-2 TRBV19 TGTGCCAGTACCCCCCCGACAGGGTATGGCTACACCTTC CASTPPTGYGYTF
- many TRBJ2-7 TRBV7-2 TGTGCCAGCAGCTTACCTGGGAGGCCGTTTGGGCAGTACTTC CASSLPGRPFGQYF
TRBD2 - TRBJ2-1 TRBV7-3 TGTGCCAGCAGTTCAACCTTAGCGGGAGGGCCGGTCTTC CASSSTLAGGPVF
TRBD1 - TRBJ2-7 TRBV28 TGTGCCAGCATCTCAAGGGGGACAGGTGCCTACGAGCAGTACTTC CASISRGTGAYEQYF
- once TRBJ1-1 TRBV3-1/TRBV3-2 TGTGCCACTAAGCAGGATGCCGGGAGGAACACTGAAGCTTTCTTT CATKQDAGRNTEAFF
- - TRBJ2-2 TRBV7-8 TGTGCCAGCAGCTATCAAAACACCGGGGAGCTGTTTTTT CASSYQNTGELFF
TRBD2 - TRBJ2-1 TRBV18 TGTGCCAGCTCCCCTGGCGGGGGGGAGTACAATGAGCAGTTCTTC CASSPGGGEYNEQFF
TRBD1 once TRBJ2-7 TRBV27 TGTGCCAGCAGTTTATCGCCCGGGACAGCTCCATACGAGCAGTACTTC CASSLSPGTAPYEQYF
- - TRBJ2-7 TRBV5-6 TGTGCCAGCAGCTTGGGTGGAGGACCCCTTGACGAGCAGTACTTC CASSLGGGPLDEQYF
TRBD2 once TRBJ2-7 TRBV19 TGTGCCAGTAGTATAACTAGCGTCCCCTACGAGCAGTACTTC CASSITSVPYEQYF
- - TRBJ1-1 TRBV28 TGTGCCAGCAGCCGGGTACCCGTGGGGGGTGGAACTGAAGCTTTCTTT CASSRVPVGGGTEAFF
TRBD1 - TRBJ1-2 TRBV7-9 TGTGCCAGCAGCTCGCATCCGGGGGACAGACTTAACTATGGCTACACCTTC CASSSHPGDRLNYGYTF
- - TRBJ1-4 TRBV30 TGTGCCTGGGTATCGGGGAATAATGAAAAACTGTTTTTT CAWVSGNNEKLFF
- - TRBJ1-1 TRBV20-1 TGCAGTGCTAGTCAGGGTTTGAACACTGAAGCTTTCTTT CSASQGLNTEAFF
- - TRBJ2-5 TRBV15 TGTGCCACCAGCAGAGATAGACAGTCTCAAGAGACCCAGTACTTC CATSRDRQSQETQYF
TRBD1 few TRBJ1-2 TRBV9 TGTGCCAGCAGTGATTCTCCTGGTGACAGGGGGGGCGAGGCGGGCTACACCTTC CASSDSPGDRGGEAGYTF
TRBD2 - TRBJ2-1 TRBV28 TGTGCCAGCAGTGATACTAGCGGTAACTACAATGAGCAGTTCTTC CASSDTSGNYNEQFF
TRBD1 - TRBJ1-6 TRBV30 TGTGCCTGGGGGACAGGGTTGGGTCGGTCACCCCTCCACTTT CAWGTGLGRSPLHF
TRBD1 - TRBJ1-2 TRBV5-1 TGCGCCAGCAGCTTGGTAGACAGGGGGTATGGCTACACCTTC CASSLVDRGYGYTF
TRBD2 - TRBJ2-7 TRBV6-2/TRBV6-3 TGTGCCAGCAGTTACTCGAGGAAGTTGGCGGGAGGGCACTACGAGCAGTACTTC CASSYSRKLAGGHYEQYF
- few TRBJ1-4 TRBV7-2 TGTGCCAGCAGCCCTTCGGGTCGAGGCGGAAAACTGTTTTTT CASSPSGRGGKLFF
- - TRBJ2-2 TRBV7-2 TGTGCCAGCAGTTCCCAGCCCGGGAGAGTAACCGGGGAGCTGTTTTTT CASSSQPGRVTGELFF
TRBD2 - TRBJ2-1 TRBV15 TGTGCCACCCTAGACGGACTAGCGGGAAACGGCTACAATGAGCAGTTCTTC CATLDGLAGNGYNEQFF
- - TRBJ2-1 TRBV3-1/TRBV3-2 TGTGCCAGCAGCCAACGGCGACCGGGGAATGAGCAGTTCTTC CASSQRRPGNEQFF
TRBD1 - TRBJ1-2 TRBV28 TGTGCCGGCGGGACAGGGGGCCGGTACTATGGCTACACCTTC CAGGTGGRYYGYTF
TRBD2 many TRBJ2-1 TRBV6-2/TRBV6-3 TGTGCCAGCAGCCCGAATTTAGCGGGAGGGCCCCTTGAGCAGTTCTTC CASSPNLAGGPLEQFF
- - TRBJ2-7 TRBV21-1 TGTGCCAGCAGCGCGGCAGTATTCTCCTACGAGCAGTACTTC CASSAAVFSYEQYF
- - TRBJ2-2 TRBV12-3/TRBV12-4 TGTGCCAGCCTGCCGGCGAACACCGGGGAGCTGTTTTTT CASLPANTGELFF
- few TRBJ2-7 TRBV19 TGTGCCAGTAGCCTCAGTAGGGGGTCCGAGCAGTACTTC CASSLSRGSEQYF
TRBD1 - TRBJ1-2 TRBV7-2 TGTGCCAGCAGCTTAGCACAGGGGGCGCGGGGGGGAAAATATGGCTACACCTTC CASSLAQGARGGKYGYTF
- - TRBJ2-1 TRBV4-1 TGCGCCAGCAGCCGCGAACCAAAACAGGAGATCGGGCAGCAGTTCTTC CASSREPKQEIGQQFF
TRBD1 - TRBJ1-1 TRBV18 TGTGCCAGCTCAATGGAGGGGGCCGGAAACACTGAAGCTTTCTTT CASSMEGAGNTEAFF
TRBD1 - TRBJ1-1 TRBV5-4 TGTGCCAGCAGCTTACCGTCGACAGGGTCCGGGAACACTGAAGCTTTCTTT CASSLPSTGSGNTEAFF
TRBD2 - TRBJ2-7 TRBV27 TGTGCCAGCAGACTAGCGGGCAGCTCCTACGAGCAGTACTTC CASRLAGSSYEQYF
- - TRBJ2-3 TRBV15 TGTGCCACCAGCAGAGACCAAGATACGCAGTATTTT CATSRDQDTQYF
- few TRBJ2-3 TRBV6-4 TGTGCCAGCAGTGACTCTTCCGGAGGCACAGATACGCAGTATTTT CASSDSSGGTDTQYF
TRBD1 once TRBJ2-1 TRBV7-9 TGTGCCAGCATGATCTCCGGGACAGGTCTTTTGAATGAGCAGTTCTTC CASMISGTGLLNEQFF
TRBD2 - TRBJ2-1 TRBV6-5 TGTGCCAGCAGAAACCTAGCGGGTGAGCAGTTCTTC CASRNLAGEQFF
TRBD1 many TRBJ1-1 TRBV7-9 TGTGCCAGCAGCCCCCGGACAGGCGGTGGGAACACTGAAGCTTTCTTT CASSPRTGGGNTEAFF
- - TRBJ2-7 TRBV28 TGTGCCAGCAGTTCTGCGGCGGCGGGCGGGTTGGGTTACGAGCAGTACTTC CASSSAAAGGLGYEQYF
- - TRBJ1-2 TRBV5-1 TGCGCCAGCAGCGTGACTGACAGCTATGGCTACACCTTC CASSVTDSYGYTF
TRBD2 - TRBJ2-7 TRBV19 TGTGCCAGCGGGAGGGCCGGGAACGAGCAGTACTTC CASGRAGNEQYF
TRBD2 - TRBJ2-7 TRBV4-1 TGCGCCAGCAGCCAAGATCCCAGCGGGGGCTCCTACGAGCAGTACTTC CASSQDPSGGSYEQYF
- - TRBJ1-2 TRBV14 TGTGCCAGCAGCCAAGTGGTCCCAGGGAATGGCTACACCTTC CASSQVVPGNGYTF
- - TRBJ2-6 TRBV5-4 TGTGCCAGCGGAACCCGGAGCTCTGGGGCCAACGTCCTGACTTTC CASGTRSSGANVLTF
TRBD2 - TRBJ2-3 TRBV5-1 TGCGCCAGCAGCTTGGCGCCTCCGGGTGCGGGGGCAGATACGCAGTATTTT CASSLAPPGAGADTQYF
- - TRBJ1-5 TRBV7-2 TGTGCCAGCAGCTTTCAGGTTTCTGAGCCCCAGCATTTT CASSFQVSEPQHF
TRBD1 once TRBJ2-6 TRBV5-1 TGCGCCAGCAGCTCTGGACAGGGAGACTCTGGGGCCAACGTCCTGACTTTC CASSSGQGDSGANVLTF
- - TRBJ2-7 TRBV2 TGTGCCAGCAGTGAATTTGGCAGGCCGAACTACGAGCAGTACTTC CASSEFGRPNYEQYF
- - TRBJ1-1 TRBV20-1 TGCAGTGCTAGTTTGGTGTGGGCTATGAACACTGAAGCTTTCTTT CSASLVWAMNTEAFF
TRBD2 once TRBJ2-7 TRBV5-6 TGTGCCAGCAGCGGACTAGCGGGGGGTTTCGTGGAGCAGTACTTC CASSGLAGGFVEQYF
TRBD2 - TRBJ2-3 TRBV6-6 TGTGCCAGCAGTCCATGGTCGGGGCTACCGGGACTAGCGGGAGTGGTCCCTAGCACAGATACGCAGTATTTT CASSPWSGLPGLAGVVPSTDTQYF
- - TRBJ2-2 TRBV5-1 TGCGCCAGCAGCTTGTCAACCGGGGAGCTGTTTTTT CASSLSTGELFF